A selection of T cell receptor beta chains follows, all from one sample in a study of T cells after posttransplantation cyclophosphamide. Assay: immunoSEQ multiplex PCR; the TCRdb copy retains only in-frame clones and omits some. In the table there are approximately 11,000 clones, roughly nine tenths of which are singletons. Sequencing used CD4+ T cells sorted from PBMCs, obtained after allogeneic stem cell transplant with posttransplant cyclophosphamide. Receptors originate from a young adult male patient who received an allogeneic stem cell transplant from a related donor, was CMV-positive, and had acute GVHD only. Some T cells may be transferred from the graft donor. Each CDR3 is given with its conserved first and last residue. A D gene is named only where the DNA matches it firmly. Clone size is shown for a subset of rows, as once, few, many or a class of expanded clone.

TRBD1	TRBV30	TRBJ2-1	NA	CAWSVHRGRDNEQFF	TGTGCCTGGAGTGTACACAGGGGTAGGGACAATGAGCAGTTCTTC
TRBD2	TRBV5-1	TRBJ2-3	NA	CASSPGLAGGDTQYF	TGCGCCAGCAGCCCAGGACTAGCGGGGGGAGATACGCAGTATTTT
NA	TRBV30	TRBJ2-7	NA	CAWGAQGSQYF	TGTGCCTGGGGTGCTCAGGGTTCGCAGTACTTC
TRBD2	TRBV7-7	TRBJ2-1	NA	CASSLGLAGNEQFF	TGTGCCAGCAGCTTGGGACTAGCGGGAAATGAGCAGTTCTTC
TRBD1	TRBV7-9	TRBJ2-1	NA	CASSVHRGSSYNEQFF	TGTGCCAGCAGCGTACACAGGGGGAGCTCCTACAATGAGCAGTTCTTC
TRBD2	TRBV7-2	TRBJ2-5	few	CASSLAAGGETQYF	TGTGCCAGCAGCTTAGCGGCGGGAGGTGAGACCCAGTACTTC
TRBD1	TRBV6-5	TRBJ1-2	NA	CASRRDSGYTF	TGTGCCAGCAGGCGGGACAGTGGCTACACCTTC
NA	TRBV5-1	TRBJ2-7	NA	CASSLAGFTYEQYF	TGCGCCAGCAGCTTGGCAGGGTTTACCTACGAGCAGTACTTC
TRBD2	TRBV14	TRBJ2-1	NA	CASSRLAGAAYNEQFF	TGTGCCAGCAGCCGCTTAGCGGGGGCGGCTTACAATGAGCAGTTCTTC
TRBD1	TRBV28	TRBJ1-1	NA	CASTGQGNTEAFF	TGTGCCAGCACGGGACAGGGGAACACTGAAGCTTTCTTT
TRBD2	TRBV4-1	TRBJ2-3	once	CASSRGLAGGPSTDTQYF	TGCGCCAGCAGCCGCGGACTAGCGGGGGGGCCTAGCACAGATACGCAGTATTTT
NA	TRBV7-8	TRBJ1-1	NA	CASSLARQANTEAFF	TGTGCCAGCAGCTTAGCAAGGCAGGCGAACACTGAAGCTTTCTTT
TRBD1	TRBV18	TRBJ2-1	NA	CASSPRGQGLVDEQFF	TGTGCCAGCTCACCTCGCGGACAGGGGTTGGTCGATGAGCAGTTCTTC
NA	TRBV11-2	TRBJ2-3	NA	CASSFSTDTQYF	TGTGCCAGCAGCTTCTCTACAGATACGCAGTATTTT
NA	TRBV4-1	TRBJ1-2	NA	CASSQDRRAGYGYTF	TGCGCCAGCAGCCAAGATCGACGGGCGGGCTATGGCTACACCTTC
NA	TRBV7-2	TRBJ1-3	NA	CASSLSTGPGNTIYF	TGTGCCAGCAGCTTATCTACAGGGCCCGGAAACACCATATATTTT
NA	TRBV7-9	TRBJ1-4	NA	CASSLGGGTGEKLFF	TGTGCCAGCAGCTTAGGAGGAGGGACCGGGGAAAAACTGTTTTTT
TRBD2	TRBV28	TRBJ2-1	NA	CASSLVSGGANNEQFF	TGTGCCAGCAGTTTAGTCAGCGGGGGGGCCAACAATGAGCAGTTCTTC
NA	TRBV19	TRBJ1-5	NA	CASSYRVLDPQHF	TGTGCCAGTAGTTACAGGGTTCTTGATCCCCAGCATTTT
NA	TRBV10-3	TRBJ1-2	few	CAISRDIPGGYTF	TGTGCCATCAGCCGGGACATCCCTGGTGGCTACACCTTC
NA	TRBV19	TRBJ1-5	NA	CASRAAYFQPQHF	TGTGCCAGCAGGGCTGCGTATTTTCAGCCCCAGCATTTT
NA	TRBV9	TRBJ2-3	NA	CASGFTDTQYF	TGTGCCTCGGGGTTCACAGATACGCAGTATTTT
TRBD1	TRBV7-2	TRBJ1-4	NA	CASSLEQGNEKLFF	TGTGCCAGCAGCTTAGAACAGGGGAATGAAAAACTGTTTTTT
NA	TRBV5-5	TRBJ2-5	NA	CASSPGQSQETQYF	TGTGCCAGCAGCCCCGGACAGTCTCAAGAGACCCAGTACTTC
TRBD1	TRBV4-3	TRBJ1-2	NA	CASSQDRTGQYGYTF	TGCGCCAGCAGCCAAGATAGGACAGGGCAATATGGCTACACCTTC
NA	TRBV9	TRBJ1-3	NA	CASSVGVRETGSGNTIYF	TGTGCCAGCAGCGTAGGTGTCAGGGAAACGGGCTCTGGAAACACCATATATTTT
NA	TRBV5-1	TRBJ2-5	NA	CASSLPGPGWTQYF	TGCGCCAGCAGCTTGCCCGGCCCGGGATGGACCCAGTACTTC
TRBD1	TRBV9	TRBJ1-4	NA	CASTNSDRGLEKLFF	TGTGCCAGCACCAATTCGGACAGGGGGCTTGAAAAACTGTTTTTT
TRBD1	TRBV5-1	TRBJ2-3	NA	CASSPRDRGRDTQYF	TGCGCCAGCAGCCCTAGGGACAGGGGGAGAGATACGCAGTATTTT
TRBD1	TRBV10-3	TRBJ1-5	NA	CAISGTGVQPQHF	TGTGCCATCAGTGGGACAGGGGTTCAGCCCCAGCATTTT
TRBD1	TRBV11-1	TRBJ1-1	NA	CASSSRTGNTEAFF	TGTGCCAGCAGTTCGAGGACAGGGAACACTGAAGCTTTCTTT
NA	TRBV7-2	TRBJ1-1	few	CASSFGRATEAFF	TGTGCCAGCAGCTTCGGCAGGGCCACTGAAGCTTTCTTT
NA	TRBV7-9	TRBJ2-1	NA	CASSLTGGQKNEQFF	TGTGCCAGCAGCTTAACCGGGGGGCAGAAGAATGAGCAGTTCTTC
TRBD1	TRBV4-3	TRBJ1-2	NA	CASSLGQGDGYGYTF	TGCGCCAGCAGCCTGGGACAGGGTGATGGCTATGGCTACACCTTC
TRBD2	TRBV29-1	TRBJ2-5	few	CSVGLMAGGETQYF	TGCAGCGTGGGGCTGATGGCGGGAGGGGAGACCCAGTACTTC
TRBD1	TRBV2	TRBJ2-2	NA	CASTSLTGLPTGELFF	TGTGCCAGCACCTCCCTGACAGGGTTGCCCACCGGGGAGCTGTTTTTT
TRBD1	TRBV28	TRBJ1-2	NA	CASSSRTGFGYGYTF	TGTGCCAGCAGTTCCCGGACAGGATTCGGCTATGGCTACACCTTC
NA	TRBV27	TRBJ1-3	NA	CASEGVIVSGNTIYF	TGTGCCAGCGAAGGGGTTATTGTCTCTGGAAACACCATATATTTT
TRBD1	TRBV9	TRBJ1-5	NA	CASRFRDRGLLSNQPQHF	TGTGCCAGCAGATTTCGGGACAGGGGGCTCCTGAGCAATCAGCCCCAGCATTTT
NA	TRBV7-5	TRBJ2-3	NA	CARSLSGDKVDTQYF	TGTGCCAGAAGCTTATCCGGGGACAAGGTAGATACGCAGTATTTT
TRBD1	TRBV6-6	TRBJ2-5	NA	CASSYSKVTDRRHF	TGTGCCAGCAGTTACTCGAAGGTAACGGACAGGAGGCACTTC
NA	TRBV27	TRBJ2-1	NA	CASNLRTKGGNEQFF	TGTGCCAGCAACCTACGGACCAAAGGGGGCAATGAGCAGTTCTTC
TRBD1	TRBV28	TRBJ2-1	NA	CASSSGQVSYNEQFF	TGTGCCAGCAGCTCGGGACAGGTATCCTACAATGAGCAGTTCTTC
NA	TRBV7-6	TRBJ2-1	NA	CASSKTENEQFF	TGTGCCAGCAGTAAGACAGAGAATGAGCAGTTCTTC
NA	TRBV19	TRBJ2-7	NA	CASSIALHSGEQYF	TGTGCCAGTAGTATAGCCCTCCACAGTGGTGAGCAGTACTTC
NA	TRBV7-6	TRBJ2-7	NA	CASSLAGGPTYEQYF	TGTGCCAGCAGCTTAGCGGGGGGGCCCACCTACGAGCAGTACTTC
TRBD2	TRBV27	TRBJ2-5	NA	CASSPGGSETQYF	TGTGCCAGCAGTCCGGGAGGCTCCGAGACCCAGTACTTC
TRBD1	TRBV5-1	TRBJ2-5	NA	CASSTGTGGETQYF	TGCGCCAGCAGTACCGGGACAGGGGGAGAGACCCAGTACTTC
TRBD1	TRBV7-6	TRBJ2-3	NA	CASSSRTGGNTDTQYF	TGTGCCAGCAGCTCCCGGACAGGGGGAAACACAGATACGCAGTATTTT
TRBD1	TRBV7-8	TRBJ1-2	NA	CASSLGRDRTYGYTF	TGTGCCAGCAGCTTAGGCCGGGACAGGACCTATGGCTACACCTTC
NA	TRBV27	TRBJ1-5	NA	CATGAVRVGGQPQHF	TGTGCCACCGGGGCAGTGAGGGTCGGGGGTCAGCCCCAGCATTTT
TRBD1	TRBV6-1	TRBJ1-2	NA	CASTPAGGYGYTF	TGTGCCAGCACCCCGGCAGGGGGATATGGCTACACCTTC
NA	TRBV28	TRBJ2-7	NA	CASSGETYEQYF	TGTGCCAGCAGTGGAGAGACCTACGAGCAGTACTTC
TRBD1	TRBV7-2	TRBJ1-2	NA	CASSPRTGGYGYTF	TGTGCCAGCAGCCCGCGGACAGGAGGCTATGGCTACACCTTC
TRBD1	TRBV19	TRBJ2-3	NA	CASSARQGGSNTQYF	TGTGCCAGTAGTGCCCGACAGGGCGGTTCAAATACGCAGTATTTT
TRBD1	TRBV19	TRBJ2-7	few	CASSTRDRVYEQYF	TGTGCCAGTAGTACAAGGGACAGGGTTTACGAGCAGTACTTC
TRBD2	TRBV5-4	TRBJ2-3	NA	CASSDPGGKDTQYF	TGTGCCAGCAGCGACCCGGGGGGGAAAGATACGCAGTATTTT
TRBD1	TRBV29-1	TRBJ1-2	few	CSVTWGQGAGYGYTF	TGCAGCGTCACCTGGGGACAGGGGGCCGGCTATGGCTACACCTTC
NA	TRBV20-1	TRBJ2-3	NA	CSVARPDTQYF	TGCAGTGTAGCACGGCCAGATACGCAGTATTTT